Listed here are 12 T cell receptor beta chains from one sample, sequenced in a study of T-cell reconstitution after alpha-beta-depleted transplantation in children. Preparation of the TCRbeta library involved a method that used unique molecular identifiers. One entry per CDR3 protein, called by TCRdb with MiXCR from the PCR reads. The sample shows some 460,000 distinct CDR3 sequences, under 20% of them seen only once. The sequenced sample was PBMCs, mostly from graft donor cells, obtained 360 days after TCRalphabeta/CD19-depleted stem cell transplant. The receptors were sampled from a boy under two years old who had a stem cell transplant for Wiskott-Aldrich syndrome, so the T cells may come from the graft donor.

The CDR3 nucleotides read TGTGCCAGCAGCAAAGCGGTGGGGGGACTCTCTTTCAGCTCTGGGAGAGTCCTGACTTTC. This sequence encodes CASSKAVGGLSFSSGRVLTF. The chain uses TRBV21-1 and TRBJ2-6; the DNA was not compared with TRBD2, the D call given in the table. TRBV21-1 counts as a pseudogene. The CDR3 consists of 20 residues.

CDR3 DNA sequence: TGTGCCAGCAGACGAAGTCCAGGGGGCTATTACGAGCAGTACTTC. Amino acids: CASRRSPGGYYEQYF. The V call is TRBV6-1, the J call TRBJ2-7; 8 nucleotides match TRBD1. Looked up from germline, CDR1 is MNHNS and CDR2 is SASEGT. Trimming removed 6 bases from V and 4 bases from J; junction bases left unmatched: 11. The CDR3 extends over 15 amino acids.

The chain links TRBV5-1 to TRBJ2-2, with a weak D call TRBD1 (6 bases). Germline CDR1 SGHRS, CDR2 YFSETQ. The CDR3 runs 14 residues. V lost 10 bases and J 0 bases, leaving 13 bases between the germline ends. CDR3 nucleotides: TGCGCCTCATCTCAGGGGTCGAACACCGGGGAGCTGTTTTTT. Translating gives CASSQGSNTGELFF.

In this sample, this clonotype turned up a few times. This chain uses TRBV3-1 with TRBJ2-5, with D possibly matching TRBD2 (6 bases). Germline V gene data show CDR1 as LGHDT and CDR2 as YNNKEL (reference sequence). Deletions cut 1 base from V and 2 bases from J, with 11 bases between. CDR3 length: 15 amino acids. As DNA, the CDR3 is TGTGCCAGCAGCCAAGTACTAGCCTGGCAAGAGACCCAGTACTTC. Its protein is CASSQVLAWQETQYF.

The chain employs TRBV6-5 and TRBJ1-4; D gene unclear. Germline CDR1 MNHEY, CDR2 SVGAGI. CDR3 length equals 14 residues. The germline V and J ends were trimmed by 2 bases and 1 base, with 5 bases remaining between them. CDR3 in amino acids: CASSYSRTNEKLFF. The CDR3, as DNA: TGTGCCAGCAGTTACAGCCGAACTAATGAAAAACTGTTTTTT.

J is TRBJ2-1 and V is TRBV12-3 or TRBV12-4; D is undetermined. The ends were cut back, 3 bases at V and 6 bases at J, with 12 bases in the middle. This CDR3 has 14 amino acids. The CDR3 coding sequence is TGTGCCAGCAGTTTTTTGACCACCGCCAATGAGCAGTTCTTC. It encodes CASSFLTTANEQFF.

The chain links TRBV20-1 to TRBJ2-5; TRBD2 is a possible D gene (6 bases). CDR1 is DFQATT, CDR2 SNEGSKA, per germline (reference sequence). The CDR3 extends over 14 amino acids. Trimming shortened V by 8 bases and J by 4 bases, and 20 bases separated the two germline ends. In DNA, the CDR3 is TGCAGTTCTACAGAAGGGACTCCCACAGAGACCCAGTACTTC. This gives the protein CSSTEGTPTETQYF.

This clonotype was seen only a few times. CDR3 loop: CASLGQGRIEQYF. The CDR3 DNA sequence: TGTGCCAGCCTGGGACAGGGAAGAATCGAGCAGTACTTC. The rearrangement uses TRBV2 and TRBJ2-7; 9 nucleotides align to TRBD1. In germline, CDR1 is SNHLY, CDR2 FYNNEI. V shed 8 bases, J shed 6 bases, and the junction held 8 bases outside the gene matches. The CDR3 extends over 13 amino acids.

The J gene is TRBJ2-4, the V gene TRBV3-1, with D hard to call. Trimming took off 1 base at V and 6 bases at J, with 13 bases between the two ends. The CDR3 is 15 amino acids. Germline CDR1 is LGHDT and CDR2 is YNNKEL (reference sequence). The CDR3 coding sequence is TGTGCCAGCAGCCAAGGATTGCAGCTAATAAACATTCAGTACTTC. Translation gives CASSQGLQLINIQYF.

V usage is TRBV10-3 and J usage is TRBJ2-7; 8 nucleotides match TRBD1. Germline V CDR1 and CDR2: ENHRY, SYGVKD. V gave up 4 bases and J gave up 2 bases; unmatched junction bases: 4. The CDR3 loop spans 14 amino acids. This CDR3 is CAISGKQGAYEQYF. The CDR3 nucleotides are TGTGCCATCAGTGGTAAACAGGGGGCCTACGAGCAGTACTTC.

This clonotype was seen repeatedly, ten times or more. The V and J genes are TRBV4-1 and TRBJ1-6; D gene uncertain. Germline CDR1 and CDR2: MGHRA and YSYEKL. The CDR3 is 16 amino acids. V dropped 0 bases and J dropped 9 bases, with 15 bases sitting between them. The CDR3: CASSQELAGVLSPLHF. CDR3 sequence (DNA): TGCGCCAGCAGCCAAGAATTGGCAGGCGTCCTTTCACCCCTCCACTTT.

This clonotype was seen only a few times. CDR3 region: CASRGDSGDSSSTDTQYF. For the CDR3, the DNA is TGTGCCAGCAGGGGGGACAGTGGGGACAGTTCAAGCACAGATACGCAGTATTTT. This rearrangement joins TRBV11-1 to TRBJ2-3; TRBD1 matches 7 bases. The CDR3 is 18 amino acids. Germline V lookup: CDR1 SGHAT, CDR2 FQDESV (reference sequence). V lost 6 bases, J lost 0 bases, and 15 bases stayed unmatched.